This is a list of T cell receptor beta chains from one sample in a study of radiotherapy plus CTLA-4 blockade in lung cancer. Using immunoSEQ multiplex PCR, the repertoire was profiled, and TCRdb retains in-frame clones only, with some absent. The data show roughly 58,000 clones, approximately 82% seen once. The starting material was peripheral blood, obtained from a patient treated with radiotherapy plus ipilimumab. All receptors derive from a human donor with non-small cell lung cancer whose response to radiotherapy plus ipilimumab could not be evaluated. Both conserved end residues are part of each CDR3. A D gene is named only where the DNA matches it firmly. Clone size appears in some rows only: once, few, many, or a class for an expanded clone.

>TRBJ1-1|NA|TRBV6-6|NA
CASSHTQGNTEAFF
TGTGCCAGCAGTCACACACAGGGGAACACTGAAGCTTTCTTT
>TRBJ2-2|NA|TRBV7-2|NA
CASSLALSDTGELFF
TGTGCCAGCAGCTTAGCGCTAAGCGACACCGGGGAGCTGTTTTTT
>TRBJ1-2|TRBD1|TRBV28|NA
CASSLGTGYGYTF
TGTGCCAGCAGTTTGGGGACAGGCTATGGCTACACCTTC
>TRBJ1-5|TRBD1|TRBV28|NA
CASSLWRGPPIHQPQHF
TGTGCCAGCAGTTTATGGAGGGGGCCGCCGATTCATCAGCCCCAGCATTTT
>TRBJ1-1|TRBD1|TRBV29-1|NA
CSVEQGAGNTEAFF
TGCAGCGTTGAACAGGGGGCTGGGAACACTGAAGCTTTCTTT
>TRBJ1-3|NA|TRBV6-5|NA
CATYGGNTIYF
TGTGCCACCTACGGGGGGAACACCATATATTTT
>TRBJ2-1|NA|TRBV10-2|NA
CASSSGTQVYEQFF
TGCGCCAGCAGTTCCGGGACACAAGTATATGAGCAGTTCTTC
>TRBJ2-1|NA|TRBV28|NA
CASSLGGPLLNEQFF
TGTGCCAGCAGTTTGGGGGGACCATTACTAAATGAGCAGTTCTTC
>TRBJ1-1|TRBD1|TRBV9|NA
CASSGGATGLNTEAFF
TGTGCCAGCAGCGGAGGGGCGACAGGGTTGAACACTGAAGCTTTCTTT
>TRBJ2-1|NA|TRBV10-1|NA
CASSEAGTSYNEQFF
TGCGCCAGCAGTGAAGCCGGCACTAGCTACAATGAGCAGTTCTTC
>TRBJ1-3|NA|TRBV2|NA
CASSEGRGNSGNTIYF
TGTGCCAGCAGTGAGGGCCGGGGGAACTCTGGAAACACCATATATTTT
>TRBJ2-5|TRBD2|TRBV9|NA
CASSATRGLATETQYF
TGTGCCAGCAGCGCAACACGGGGACTAGCGACAGAGACCCAGTACTTC
>TRBJ2-5|TRBD2|TRBV18|NA
CASSPPGGETQYF
TGTGCCAGCTCACCTCCGGGGGGGGAGACCCAGTACTTC
>TRBJ2-7|TRBD2|TRBV7-2|NA
CASSPLLGGEQYF
TGTGCCAGCAGCCCCTTACTGGGAGGGGAGCAGTACTTC
>TRBJ2-1|TRBD2|TRBV12-5|NA
CASGSGLAGIDEQFF
TGTGCTAGTGGTTCGGGACTAGCGGGAATCGATGAGCAGTTCTTC
>TRBJ1-3|NA|TRBV19|NA
CASSSAGASSGNTIYF
TGTGCCAGTAGTTCGGCAGGGGCGAGCTCTGGAAACACCATATATTTT
>TRBJ2-5|TRBD2|TRBV4-1|NA
CASSQDRTSGRQETQYF
TGCGCCAGCAGCCAAGATAGGACTAGCGGGAGACAAGAGACCCAGTACTTC
>TRBJ2-7|NA|TRBV4-1|NA
CASSRKGLFSEQYF
TGCGCCAGCAGCCGAAAGGGACTCTTCAGCGAGCAGTACTTC
>TRBJ1-1|TRBD1|TRBV4-1|NA
CASSQEGTGDEAFF
TGCGCCAGCAGCCAAGAAGGGACAGGGGACGAAGCTTTCTTT
>TRBJ2-7|TRBD2|TRBV7-9|NA
CASSLIGGRDEQYF
TGTGCCAGCAGCTTAATTGGCGGGAGGGACGAGCAGTACTTC
>TRBJ1-2|TRBD1|TRBV9|NA
CASSVAGQGAGGYTF
TGTGCCAGCAGCGTAGCGGGACAGGGGGCGGGTGGCTACACCTTC
>TRBJ2-5|NA|TRBV7-2|NA
CASSFGVARGTQYF
TGTGCCAGCAGCTTTGGGGTAGCTAGGGGGACCCAGTACTTC
>TRBJ2-7|TRBD1|TRBV7-2|NA
CASSFRQGPYEQYF
TGTGCCAGCAGCTTTAGACAGGGCCCCTACGAGCAGTACTTC
>TRBJ2-1|TRBD2|TRBV18|NA
CASSRTSVDNEQFF
TGTGCCAGCTCACGGACTAGCGTAGACAATGAGCAGTTCTTC
>TRBJ1-4|NA|TRBV6-1|NA
CATNKPGDEEKLFF
TGTGCCACCAATAAACCGGGGGACGAAGAAAAACTGTTTTTT
>TRBJ2-7|TRBD1|TRBV19|once
CASSVTGTGGNEQYF
TGTGCCAGTAGTGTTACCGGGACAGGGGGTAACGAGCAGTACTTC
>TRBJ1-1|TRBD1|TRBV14|NA
CASSQRPGQGNTEAFF
TGTGCCAGCAGCCAAAGGCCAGGACAGGGGAACACTGAAGCTTTCTTT
>TRBJ1-1|TRBD1|TRBV5-1|NA
CASSFGGDSLSHF
TGCGCCAGCAGCTTTGGCGGGGACAGCCTATCGCACTTT
>TRBJ2-6|NA|TRBV4-1|NA
CASSQDVREAANVLTF
TGCGCCAGCAGCCAAGATGTCAGGGAGGCGGCCAACGTCCTGACTTTC
>TRBJ2-1|TRBD1|TRBV5-4|NA
CASSLAWTGPPSYNEQFF
TGTGCCAGCAGCTTGGCCTGGACAGGGCCCCCCTCCTACAATGAGCAGTTCTTC
>TRBJ1-1|TRBD1|TRBV18|NA
CASGQDMNTEAFF
TGTGCCAGCGGACAGGATATGAACACTGAAGCTTTCTTT